The clone carrying this T cell receptor beta chain was recorded at least ten times. Its antigen is not identified. The sample comes from a study of T-cell reconstitution after alpha-beta-depleted transplantation in children. Overall study findings and caveats: Surviving recipient T cells and thymic progenitors underlay high day-60 TCRbeta diversity in some patients. Reportedly, only several hundred clones from non-depleted graft cells drove alpha-beta T-cell counts at about two months. T-cell counts and diversity at one year following transplant were attributed mainly to newly produced T cells.

The germline gives CDR1 KGHDR, CDR2 SFDVKD. The CDR3 totals 13 residues. Trimming removed 5 bases from V and 2 bases from J; junction bases left unmatched: 2. Using unique molecular identifiers, the investigators prepared the TCRbeta library. Using its own MiXCR run on the PCR reads, TCRdb lists one record per CDR3 protein. Of about 31,000 distinct CDR3 sequences in the sample, about 6% were seen once. This receptor was obtained from a child less than two years old who had a stem cell transplant for acute myeloid leukemia, so the T cells may come from the graft donor. Sequencing used peripheral blood, obtained 60 days after TCRalphabeta/CD19-depleted stem cell transplant. The chain uses TRBV24-1 and TRBJ2-7; TRBD1 agrees at 7 bases. The CDR3 DNA reads TGTGCCACCAGTGGGGGACAGACCTACGAGCAGTACTTC. This encodes CATSGGQTYEQYF.